Presented here are 32 T cell receptor beta chains from one specimen sequenced in a study of T cell repertoires in aging, cancer and after chemotherapy. The template was genomic DNA from peripheral blood, not RNA. TRB rearrangements spanning V, D and J were amplified using mixed TRB-A/B primers. In TCRdb, the multiplex PCR reads were re-called with MiXCR into one record per CDR3 protein. The sample has 3,300 or so distinct CDR3 sequences, around 40% seen once. Material for sequencing was blood. These receptors were obtained from a human donor in good health.

The chain has TRBV7-6 and TRBJ2-3; 16 bases are shared with TRBD2. Germline CDR1 is SGHVS and CDR2 is FNYEAQ. V dropped 4 bases and J dropped 4; count of bases not matched to a gene: 5. The CDR3 runs to 17 residues. CDR3: CASSSVGTSGGADTQYF. The CDR3 DNA reads as TGTGCCAGCAGCTCCGTTGGGACTAGCGGGGGGGCAGATACGCAGTATTTT.

This clonotype was counted a few times. The chain uses TRBV29-1 and TRBJ1-1; D perhaps matches TRBD1 (6 bases). Germline V gene lookup returns CDR1 SQVTM and CDR2 ANQGSEA. This CDR3 contains 13 residues. The germline V and J ends were trimmed by 1 base and 1 base, with 7 bases remaining between them. The CDR3, as DNA: TGCAGCGTTGAAGCACAGGGGAACACTGAAGCTTTCTTT. Translated: CSVEAQGNTEAFF. The whole variable domain, filled in from reference TRBV29-1 and TRBJ1-1, reads SAVISQKPSRDICQRGTSLTIQCQVDSQVTMMFWYRQQPGQSLTLIATANQGSEATYESGFVIDKFPISRPNLTFSTLTVSNMSPEDSSIYLCSVEAQGNTEAFFGQGTRLTVV.

This clonotype turned up a few times. This rearrangement joins TRBV7-9 to TRBJ2-5; either TRBD1 or TRBD2 may fit D (5 bases each). CDR1 is SEHNR, CDR2 FQNEAQ, per germline (reference sequence). The CDR3 contains 14 residues. The V end lost 4 bases, the J end lost 9 bases, and 18 bases lay between the germline ends. The CDR3 nucleotides read TGTGCCAGCAGCTCCCTGATAGGGGACGAGCCCCAGTACTTC. This codes for CASSSLIGDEPQYF.

This clonotype was seen only a few times. J is TRBJ1-5 and V is TRBV19; TRBD1 is a possible D gene (6 bases). This CDR3 is 15 amino acids long. The germline gives CDR1 LNHDA, CDR2 SQIVND (reference sequence). V was cut by 5 bases and J by 5 bases, with 16 bases left in between. In DNA, the CDR3 is TGTGCCAGTAGTGTGGGCCAATGGGGGCATCAGCCCCAGCATTTT. Translated: CASSVGQWGHQPQHF.

J is TRBJ1-5 and V is TRBV15; D remains ambiguous. This CDR3 has 14 amino acids. V dropped 5 bases and J dropped 3 bases, with 11 bases sitting between them. CDR1 is LNHNV, CDR2 YYDKDF, per germline (reference sequence). DNA for the CDR3: TGTGCCACCAGCCCCACTAGGACCAATCAGCCCCAGCATTTT. This sequence encodes CATSPTRTNQPQHF.

The chain links TRBV4-3 to TRBJ2-1; 10 bases are a match to TRBD2. The CDR3 loop spans 14 amino acids. CDR1 is LGHNA, CDR2 YSLEER, per germline. With V trimmed by 5 bases and J by 9 bases, 7 bases remained unmatched. The DNA of the CDR3 is TGCGCCAGCAGCGAGCGGGGGGGCTTACGTGAGCAGTTCTTC. Protein: CASSERGGLREQFF.

The genes are TRBV5-8 and TRBJ2-1; D uncertain. Per germline, CDR1 SGHTS and CDR2 YDEGEE. This CDR3 region has 11 residues. V shed 4 bases and J shed 4 bases, with 3 bases lying between them. CDR3 residues: CASSRYNEQFF. The CDR3 nucleotides are TGTGCCAGCAGCCGGTACAATGAGCAGTTCTTC. Full variable domain (remainder filled in from reference TRBV5-8 and TRBJ2-1): EAGVTQSPTHLIKTRGQQATLRCSPISGHTSVYWYQQALGLGLQFLLWYDEGEERNRGNFPPRFSGRQFPNYSSELNVNALELEDSALYLCASSRYNEQFFGPGTRLTVL.

The chain is built from TRBV6-2 or TRBV6-3 and TRBJ2-7; D gene unclear. Germline assignment: CDR1 MNHEY and CDR2 SVGEGT. The V end was cut by 2 bases, the J end by 0 bases, with 11 bases between. The CDR3 totals 15 residues. The CDR3 nucleotides are TGTGCCAGCAGTTACAGCGAGAGCTTCTCCTACGAGCAGTACTTC. It codes for CASSYSESFSYEQYF.

This clonotype was seen a handful of times. The V gene is TRBV18, the J gene TRBJ2-7, with 7 bases fitting TRBD1. This CDR3 spans 13 amino acids. Germline trimming cut 3 bases from V and 6 bases from J; bases unmatched to any gene: 5. Germline V lookup: CDR1 KGHSH, CDR2 LQKENI. For the CDR3, the DNA is TGTGCCAGCTCACCGCAAGAGGGGGCCGAGCAGTACGTC. The encoded protein is CASSPQEGAEQYV.

This chain joins TRBV6-1 and TRBJ2-1; no clear D gene. Germline V lookup: CDR1 MNHNS, CDR2 SASEGT. V lost 6 bases to trimming and J lost 2 bases, with 14 bases between them. CDR3 length equals 15 residues. The DNA of the CDR3 is TGTGCCAGCAGCCCAGGCAGGTCGGCCTACAATGAGCAGTTCTTC. It yields the protein CASSPGRSAYNEQFF.

V is TRBV6-5 and J is TRBJ2-7, with D perhaps being TRBD1 or TRBD2 (5 bases each). This CDR3 spans 15 amino acids. The V end lost 5 bases, the J end lost 3 bases, and 17 bases lay between the germline ends. The germline V gene encodes CDR1 MNHEY and CDR2 SVGAGI. CDR3: CASSRSGIGNYEQYF. The CDR3 coding sequence is TGTGCCAGCAGTCGCTCAGGGATCGGGAACTACGAGCAGTACTTC.

This clonotype was detected only a few times. The chain uses TRBV19 and TRBJ1-6, with D possibly matching TRBD1 (5 bases). The V gene lost 9 bases and the J gene lost 7 bases, with 10 bases spanning the gap. This CDR3 spans 12 amino acids. The V gene's germline CDR1 is LNHDA and CDR2 SQIVND (reference sequence). The CDR3 region is CASQKGNSPLHF. The CDR3 DNA reads as TGTGCCAGCCAAAAGGGGAATTCACCCCTCCACTTT.

The chain is built from TRBV6-6 and TRBJ1-5, with D possibly matching TRBD1 (5 bases). Germline CDR1 is MNHNY and CDR2 is SVGAGI (reference sequence). The CDR3 loop spans 15 amino acids. Trimming pared 6 bases from V and 0 bases from J, leaving 12 bases between. This CDR3 reads CASSERQISNQPQHF. The CDR3 DNA is TGTGCCAGCAGCGAGAGACAGATTAGCAATCAGCCCCAGCATTTT.

The DNA for the CDR3 is TGCGCCAGCAGCTTGGCCCGGACAGGAGATGGCTACACCTTC. This codes for CASSLARTGDGYTF. V and J are TRBV5-1 and TRBJ1-2; 7 bases map to TRBD1. V was pared by 0 bases and J by 6 bases, with 5 bases of the junction left unmatched. The CDR3 spans 14 residues. Germline CDR1 reads SGHRS; CDR2 reads YFSETQ.

In its sample, this clonotype was seen a few times. This chain connects TRBV24-1 to TRBJ2-1; 8 positions match TRBD1. This CDR3 contains 12 residues. Germline CDR1 KGHDR, CDR2 SFDVKD. Germline trimming cut 1 base from V and 14 bases from J; bases unmatched to any gene: 3. The CDR3 is CATSDLGQGEFF. The CDR3 DNA sequence: TGTGCCACCAGTGATTTAGGACAGGGTGAGTTCTTC.

This clonotype has only a few counts. The V call is TRBV5-5, the J call TRBJ2-1; 10 bases align to TRBD1. Germline assignment: CDR1 SGHKS and CDR2 YYEKEE (reference sequence). This CDR3 has 16 residues. The junction had 14 bases not matched to a gene; V was cut back by 4 bases and J by 10 bases. The CDR3 nucleotides read TGTGCCAGCAGCGCCTCATTCCCGGGACAGGGGTACGAGCAGTTCTTC. This gives the protein CASSASFPGQGYEQFF. Full variable domain (rest looked up from reference TRBV5-5 and TRBJ2-1): DAGVTQSPTHLIKTRGQQVTLRCSPISGHKSVSWYQQVLGQGPQFIFQYYEKEERGRGNFPDRFSARQFPNYSSELNVNALLLGDSALYLCASSASFPGQGYEQFFGPGTRLTVL.

The DNA of the CDR3 is TGTGCCAGCAGCTTGGGTGGGACAGGGGTTCACAATGAGCAGTTCTTC. This codes for CASSLGGTGVHNEQFF. The chain is built from TRBV7-6 and TRBJ2-1; 10 positions match TRBD1. Germline trimming cut 3 bases from V and 5 bases from J; bases unmatched to any gene: 7. The CDR3 spans 16 residues. Germline lookup yields CDR1 SGHVS and CDR2 FNYEAQ.

The chain uses TRBV27 and TRBJ2-1; possibly TRBD1 for D (6 bases). In germline, CDR1 is MNHEY, CDR2 SMNVEV (reference sequence). Between the trimmed V and J ends, which lost 6 bases and 8 bases, there was a span of 14 bases. The CDR3 spans 13 residues. CDR3 in DNA: TGTGCCAGCAGGCCTACAGAGGGGGATGAGCAGTTCTTC. It is translated as CASRPTEGDEQFF.

The DNA for the CDR3 is TGTGCCTCTATCCCTAGCGGGGGCCAAAACATTCAGTACTTC. This codes for CASIPSGGQNIQYF. This sequence joins TRBV6-2 or TRBV6-3 and TRBJ2-4; 10 bases agree with TRBD2. Germline V gives CDR1 MNHEY, CDR2 SVGEGT. CDR3 length equals 14 residues. With V trimmed by 11 bases and J by 5 bases, 9 bases remained unmatched.

The gene calls are TRBV15 and TRBJ1-4, with D unresolved. Between the trimmed V and J ends, which lost 0 bases and 3 bases, there was a span of 8 bases. The length of the CDR3 is 15 residues. Germline V gene lookup returns CDR1 LNHNV and CDR2 YYDKDF (reference sequence). CDR3 coding DNA: TGTGCCACCAGCAGAGATATTCAAGCTAATGAAAAACTGTTTTTT. Its protein is CATSRDIQANEKLFF.

This sequence joins TRBV28 and TRBJ2-1; the D gene is possibly TRBD1 (5 bases). CDR1 MDHEN and CDR2 SYDVKM come from the germline V gene. Trimming took off 7 bases at V and 5 bases at J, with 12 bases between the two ends. CDR3 size: 13 residues. CDR3 region: CASTLGPNNEQFF. Written as DNA, the CDR3 is TGTGCCAGCACCTTGGGGCCCAACAATGAGCAGTTCTTC.

The chain has TRBV10-1 and TRBJ1-3; D uncertain. The V gene's germline CDR1 is WNHNN and CDR2 SYGVQD (reference sequence). This CDR3 has 16 amino acids. Trimming removed 0 bases at V and 0 bases at J, with 9 bases between. The CDR3 is CASSESKGFSGNTIYF. The CDR3 DNA reads TGCGCCAGCAGTGAGTCTAAAGGTTTCTCTGGAAACACCATATATTTT.

The J gene is TRBJ1-1, the V gene TRBV6-5; D is unresolved. Trimming took off 2 bases at V and 1 base at J, with 5 bases between the two ends. Germline loops: CDR1 MNHEY, CDR2 SVGAGI. The CDR3 totals 13 residues. This CDR3 is CASSYQGNTEAFF. The DNA for the CDR3 is TGTGCCAGCAGTTACCAAGGGAACACTGAAGCTTTCTTT.

This clonotype is medium-sized (0.01 to 0.1%) in the sample. The rearrangement uses TRBV29-1 and TRBJ2-3, with TRBD2 matching over 8 bases. Germline V gives CDR1 SQVTM, CDR2 ANQGSEA. The CDR3 spans 14 residues. J gave up 5 bases and V 0 bases, and 4 bases lay outside the gene matches. This CDR3 is CSVEDRGGRDTQYF. CDR3 in DNA: TGCAGCGTTGAAGATCGGGGGGGCAGAGATACGCAGTATTTT.

This clonotype turned up a few times. This chain joins TRBV11-3 and TRBJ2-3; TRBD1 aligns across 8 bases. Germline V lookup: CDR1 SGHNT, CDR2 YENEEA. This CDR3 has 16 residues. Trimming cost V 5 bases and J 1 base; bases outside gene matches: 8. CDR3 bases: TGTGCCAGCAGCCTCGGACAGGGCGCGGGCACAGATACGCAGTATTTT. This encodes CASSLGQGAGTDTQYF.

The V and J genes are TRBV5-5 and TRBJ2-2; possible D gene TRBD1, 5 bases. This CDR3 spans 14 amino acids. Deletions cut 6 bases from V and 3 bases from J, with 12 bases between. The germline gives CDR1 SGHKS, CDR2 YYEKEE (reference sequence). The CDR3 DNA follows: TGTGCCAGCATCTTCAGGGTTGACACCGGGGAGCTGTTTTTT. This gives the protein CASIFRVDTGELFF.

In its sample, this clonotype is medium-sized (0.01 to 0.1%). This chain joins TRBV19 and TRBJ2-2; TRBD1 agrees at 11 bases. The germline V gene has CDR1 LNHDA and CDR2 SQIVND (reference sequence). Trimming removed 6 bases from V and 4 bases from J; junction bases left unmatched: 4. The CDR3 is 15 residues long. This CDR3 reads CASSGTGGTTGELFF. CDR3 DNA sequence: TGTGCCAGTAGCGGGACAGGGGGTACCACCGGGGAGCTGTTTTTT.

V is TRBV11-3 and J is TRBJ2-5, with D possibly matching TRBD1 (6 bases). Germline CDR1 is SGHNT and CDR2 is YENEEA. The CDR3 extends over 14 amino acids. Deletions cut 2 bases from V and 5 bases from J, with 12 bases between. CDR3 loop: CASSLMQGRETQYF. In DNA, the CDR3 is TGTGCCAGCAGCTTAATGCAGGGGCGGGAGACCCAGTACTTC.

V is TRBV6-2 or TRBV6-3 and J is TRBJ2-2; the D is unclear. The CDR3 loop spans 15 amino acids. V lost 0 bases, J lost 2 bases, and 7 bases lay in between. Germline V gene data show CDR1 as MNHEY and CDR2 as SVGEGT. In nucleotides, the CDR3 is TGTGCCAGCAGTTACTCGATGCCTAACACCGGGGAGCTGTTTTTT. Residues: CASSYSMPNTGELFF.

The J gene is TRBJ1-3, the V gene TRBV5-6; a weak D match, TRBD1 (6 bases). Germline CDR1 is SGHDT and CDR2 is YYEEEE. Trimming removed 4 bases at V and 8 bases at J, with 16 bases between. The CDR3 loop spans 14 amino acids. CDR3 nucleotide sequence: TGTGCCAGCAGCCGGGGGCAGGGGTTTTACACCATATATTTT. Protein: CASSRGQGFYTIYF.

This clonotype was observed a handful of times. The rearrangement links TRBV19 to TRBJ1-1; TRBD1 matches at 9 bases. Trimming at V came to 9 bases and at J to 8 bases, leaving 19 bases not matched to a gene. This CDR3 is built from 16 residues. Germline-derived CDR1 and CDR2 are LNHDA and SQIVND (reference sequence). The CDR3 protein is CASTEWAGQGFPEAFF. The CDR3 region has the DNA TGTGCCAGCACTGAATGGGCGGGACAGGGCTTCCCCGAAGCTTTCTTT. Complete variable domain (other parts from reference TRBV19 and TRBJ1-1): DGGITQSPKYLFRKEGQNVTLSCEQNLNHDAMYWYRQDPGQGLRLIYYSQIVNDFQKGDIAEGYSVSREKKESFPLTVTSAQKNPTAFYLCASTEWAGQGFPEAFFGQGTRLTVV.

This clonotype was observed a few times. The rearrangement links TRBV19 to TRBJ1-4, with TRBD1 matching over 8 bases. The CDR3 runs 13 residues. J gave up 8 bases and V 6 bases, and 5 bases lay outside the gene matches. Germline assignment: CDR1 LNHDA and CDR2 SQIVND (reference sequence). CDR3 nucleotides: TGTGCCAGTAGGGGACAGGCCCGGGAAAAACTGTTTTTT. This gives the protein CASRGQAREKLFF.